What follows describes a single T cell receptor (beta chain). This entry comes from a study of blood T cell repertoires in COVID-19. Background on the study: The United States, Italy and Spain supplied acute and convalescent COVID-19 samples.

Assay: immunoSEQ multiplex PCR; the TCRdb copy retains only in-frame clones and omits some. The sample yields tens of thousands of clones, approximately 80% seen once. This TCR derives from a man aged 35 to 55 with acute or convalescent COVID-19. The sample consisted of peripheral blood.

In DNA, the CDR3 is TGTGCCAGCAGCTCGACAGTCTCCTACGAGCAGTACTTC. Translating it yields CASSSTVSYEQYF. V gene TRBV7-2 combines with J gene TRBJ2-7, with TRBD1 as a possible D gene (5 bases). The CDR3 covers 13 residues. Looked up from germline, CDR1 is SGHTA and CDR2 is FQGNSA. The germline V and J ends were trimmed by 4 bases and 0 bases, with 7 bases remaining between them.